The clone carrying this TCR beta chain turned up a few times. Its specificity is unknown. This specimen belongs to a study of beta chain features in type 1 diabetes. Every isolated RNA sample was fully reverse transcribed, so sequencing captured expressed TCRB transcripts. Some clones are missing from TCRdb's copy, which holds only in-frame ones; the method was immunoSEQ multiplex PCR. Here the sample spans 300,000 to 400,000 clones, 9.3% being singletons. Findings and caveats of the study: Within patients, naive, central memory and Treg TCRB repertoires seemed more similar than within healthy donors. Patients with type 1 diabetes carried fewer insertions and had more deletions at their VDJ junctions. Moderately but significantly shorter TCRB CDR3s were found in Type 1 diabetes patients in all four CD4+ subsets.

The V end lost 0 bases, the J end lost 5 bases, and 9 bases lay between the germline ends. Germline loops: CDR1 SGHTA, CDR2 FQGNSA. The CDR3 is 14 residues long. The clonotype comes from a man between 25 and 39 years old with type 1 diabetes. The rearrangement joins TRBV7-2 to TRBJ2-3, with D possibly being TRBD1 or TRBD2 (7 bases each). Sequencing input: central memory CD4+ T cells from blood. CDR3 amino acids: CASSLARGGDTQYF. For the CDR3, the DNA is TGTGCCAGCAGCTTAGCCAGGGGGGGAGATACGCAGTATTTT.